One T cell receptor (beta chain) is described in this entry. The antigen is undetermined. This sample is part of a study of cytomegalovirus exposure and HLA in healthy donors. The study, taken as a whole, reports: Across all donors, roughly uniform sequencing depth was an assumption of the presence/absence analyses.

Primers: 60 Vbeta forward and 13 Jbeta reverse. Repertoires were generated with immunoSEQ multiplex PCR, while TCRdb's copy carries only in-frame clones and drops some. The sample includes under 200,000 clones, around 84% seen only once; the top ten take 1.5% to 2.5%. The length of the CDR3 is 14 residues. CDR1 is LNHDA and CDR2 is SQIVND in the germline V gene (reference sequence). V was shortened by 7 bases and J by 2 bases, with 12 bases between the two germline ends. The TCR was taken from a young man in good health and CMV-seronegative. Sequences were obtained from PBMCs. The chain couples TRBV19 to TRBJ1-3, with unresolved D. Written as DNA, the CDR3 is TGTGCCAGTAAACGCGACGGGGCTGGAAACACCATATATTTT. This sequence encodes CASKRDGAGNTIYF.